The 9 T cell receptor beta chains listed next were all sequenced from one sample in a study of T-cell memory formation after mild COVID-19. TCRdb fed the 5' RACE reads into MiXCR, producing one record per CDR3 protein. This table holds about 180,000 distinct CDR3 sequences, 15% to 20% found once. Sequencing was done on a sample of PBMCs or a T cell subset sorted from them (not recorded which). These receptors were obtained from a man between 18 and 35 years old who had mild COVID-19 (a few samples of this study predate the infection). Cell type and time point are not known.

This clonotype was observed a handful of times. The V gene is TRBV6-5, the J gene TRBJ1-6; 10 bases are shared with TRBD1. The CDR3 spans 16 residues. CDR1 MNHEY and CDR2 SVGAGI come from the germline V gene. The trim removed 4 bases at V and 9 bases at J, leaving 9 bases unmatched. The CDR3 sequence is CASSLRKTGGGSPLHF. CDR3 bases: TGTGCCAGCAGTTTAAGGAAGACAGGGGGCGGTTCACCCCTCCACTTT.

This clonotype was observed at least ten times. This chain links TRBV5-1 with TRBJ1-1; D is possibly TRBD1 (5 bases). The V gene lost 7 bases and the J gene lost 5 bases, with 27 bases spanning the gap. The V gene's germline CDR1 is SGHRS and CDR2 YFSETQ. The length of the CDR3 is 17 residues. CDR3 in DNA: TGCGCCAGCCAACTGACCTACGGGGACGTGTCGGTTACTGAAGCTTTCTTT. Its translation: CASQLTYGDVSVTEAFF.

This clonotype showed up just a few times. The V and J genes are TRBV5-1 and TRBJ1-2; D gene uncertain. There are 15 residues in the CDR3. V dropped 4 bases and J dropped 4 bases, with 17 bases sitting between them. Germline V gene data show CDR1 as SGHRS and CDR2 as YFSETQ. This CDR3 is CASSPEATSPYGYTF. In nucleotides, the CDR3 is TGCGCCAGCAGCCCCGAGGCGACTTCGCCCTATGGCTACACCTTC.

The chain carries TRBV27 and TRBJ2-3, with 9 bases lining up with TRBD2. The CDR3 totals 13 residues. Germline CDR1 is MNHEY and CDR2 is SMNVEV (reference sequence). V dropped 9 bases and J dropped 2; count of bases not matched to a gene: 3. CDR3 amino acids: CASRLAATDTQYF. The CDR3 DNA reads as TGTGCCAGTAGACTAGCGGCCACAGATACGCAGTATTTT.

This clonotype was picked up a small number of times. V gene TRBV27 combines with J gene TRBJ1-2; D is uncertain. V lost 3 bases, J lost 6 bases, and 11 bases lay in between. CDR1 MNHEY and CDR2 SMNVEV come from the germline V gene (reference sequence). The CDR3 runs 13 residues. DNA for the CDR3: TGTGCCAGCAGTTTTCGGGGATTCAATGGCTACACCTTC. It encodes CASSFRGFNGYTF.

This chain connects TRBV6-5 to TRBJ2-1, with D hard to call. V shed 5 bases and J shed 10 bases, with 18 bases lying between them. In germline, CDR1 is MNHEY, CDR2 SVGAGI. The length of the CDR3 is 14 residues. The CDR3 region is CASSTRTTGKEQFF. The CDR3 DNA sequence: TGTGCCAGCAGTACGCGGACGACCGGCAAGGAGCAGTTCTTC.

In this sample, this clonotype turned up a few times. The rearrangement uses TRBV12-3 or TRBV12-4 and TRBJ2-2; D is undetermined. V was pared by 6 bases and J by 1 base, with 9 bases between. The CDR3 is 14 amino acids. The CDR3 is CASSDLKNTGELFF. In DNA, the CDR3 is TGTGCCAGCAGCGATCTAAAGAACACCGGGGAGCTGTTTTTT.

The J gene is TRBJ2-2, the V gene TRBV6-1; D possibly corresponds to TRBD2 (6 bases). Trimming shortened V by 6 bases and J by 1 base, and 6 bases separated the two germline ends. CDR3 length: 13 amino acids. Germline-derived CDR1 and CDR2 are MNHNS and SASEGT. The CDR3 here is CASREGNTGELFF. The CDR3 region has the DNA TGTGCCAGCAGGGAGGGGAACACCGGGGAGCTGTTTTTT.

The chain recombines TRBV20-1 with TRBJ1-5; D may be TRBD1 (5 bases). Trimming pared 5 bases from V and 6 bases from J, leaving 17 bases between. Germline CDR1 is DFQATT and CDR2 is SNEGSKA (reference sequence). This CDR3 spans 14 amino acids. The CDR3 DNA reads TGCAGTGCTCGGGACTTCAGCTCCCCTCAGCCCCAGCATTTT. It yields the protein CSARDFSSPQPQHF.